The sequence of this T cell receptor (beta chain) was determined in a study of blood T cell repertoires in COVID-19. Study in general: The samples span acute and convalescent COVID-19 from the United States, Italy and Spain. Nucleic acid was either cDNA or gDNA, and it came from T cells, B-cell-depleted T cells, or PBMCs.

Original data processing: Reference gene primer amplification in the assay estimated nucleated cell counts. Repertoires were generated with immunoSEQ multiplex PCR, while TCRdb's copy carries only in-frame clones and drops some. The V and J calls and clone size were taken over from that table, and D and trimming were inferred from the DNA. The table records about 100,000 clones, 86% of them present only once. V gave up 7 bases and J gave up 3 bases; unmatched junction bases: 2. The V gene's germline CDR1 is SGHKS and CDR2 YYEKEE (reference sequence). The CDR3 length is 12 residues. V usage is TRBV5-5 and J usage is TRBJ2-3, with 7 positions matching TRBD2. This clonotype originated in an older man with acute or convalescent COVID-19. The sample consisted of peripheral blood. The CDR3 bases are TGTGCCAGCTGGCGGGAGACAGATACGCAGTATTTT. Translation gives CASWRETDTQYF.